This section outlines one TCR beta chain sequence together with its context. Germline V gene data show CDR1 as MNHEY and CDR2 as SVGAGI. The CDR3 contains 14 residues. The V and J ends lost 0 bases and 5 bases respectively, with 8 bases between them. In the original workflow: Quantification of nucleated cells was approximated via reference gene primer amplification. Clones were read by immunoSEQ multiplex PCR, and TCRdb kept only the in-frame ones, dropping some. The DNA gave D and trimming, while V, J and clone size come from that table. The table has more than 200,000 clones, 70% to 90% seen once. The data belong to a study of blood T cell repertoires in COVID-19. About the study: Material from acute and convalescent COVID-19 was sourced from the United States, Italy and Spain. PBMCs, B-cell-depleted T cells, or T cells were the source of the cDNA or gDNA that made up the material.

Sequencing was performed on peripheral blood. The sequence derives from an elderly man with acute or convalescent COVID-19. The chain recombines TRBV6-5 with TRBJ2-1; D not certain. The CDR3 sequence is CASSYSNSNNEQFF. In nucleotides, the CDR3 is TGTGCCAGCAGTTACTCGAACAGCAACAATGAGCAGTTCTTC.